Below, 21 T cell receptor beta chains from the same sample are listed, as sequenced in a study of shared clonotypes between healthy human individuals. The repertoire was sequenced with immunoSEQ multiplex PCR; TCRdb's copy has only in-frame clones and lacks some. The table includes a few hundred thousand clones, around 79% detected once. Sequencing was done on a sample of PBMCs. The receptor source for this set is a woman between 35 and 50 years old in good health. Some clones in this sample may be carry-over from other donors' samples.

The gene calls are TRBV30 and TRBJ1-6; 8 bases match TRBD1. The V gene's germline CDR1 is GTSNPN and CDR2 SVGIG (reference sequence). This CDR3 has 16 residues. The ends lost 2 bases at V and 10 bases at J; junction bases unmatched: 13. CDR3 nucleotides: TGTGCCTGGAGTACCATCTCCGGGACAGGTCGCTCACCCCTCCACTTT. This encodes CAWSTISGTGRSPLHF.

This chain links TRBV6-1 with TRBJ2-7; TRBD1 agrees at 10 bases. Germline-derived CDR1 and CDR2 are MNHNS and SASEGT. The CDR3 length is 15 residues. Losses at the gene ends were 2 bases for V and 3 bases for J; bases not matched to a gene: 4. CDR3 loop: CASSEFDRGLYEQYF. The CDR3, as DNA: TGTGCCAGCAGTGAATTTGACAGGGGGCTCTACGAGCAGTACTTC.

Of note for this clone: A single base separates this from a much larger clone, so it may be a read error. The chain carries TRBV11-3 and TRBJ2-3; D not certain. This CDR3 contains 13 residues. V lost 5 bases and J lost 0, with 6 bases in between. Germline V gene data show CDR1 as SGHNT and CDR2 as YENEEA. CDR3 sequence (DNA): TGTGCCAGCAGCCCCGCTAGCACAGATACGCAGTATTTT. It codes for CASSPASTDTQYF.

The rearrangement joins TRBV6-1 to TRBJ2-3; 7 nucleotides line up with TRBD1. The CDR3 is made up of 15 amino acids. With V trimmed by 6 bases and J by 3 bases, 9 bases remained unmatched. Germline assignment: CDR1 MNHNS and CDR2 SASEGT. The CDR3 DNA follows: TGTGCCAGCAGAAGAACAGGGGCGGCTACAGATACGCAGTATTTT. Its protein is CASRRTGAATDTQYF.

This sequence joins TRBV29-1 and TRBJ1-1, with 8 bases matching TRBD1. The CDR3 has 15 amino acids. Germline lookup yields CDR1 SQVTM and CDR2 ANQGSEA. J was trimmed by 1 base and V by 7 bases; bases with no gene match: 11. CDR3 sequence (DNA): TGCAGCGCAAATCGGGGGGGGACAGGGAACACTGAAGCTTTCTTT. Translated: CSANRGGTGNTEAFF.

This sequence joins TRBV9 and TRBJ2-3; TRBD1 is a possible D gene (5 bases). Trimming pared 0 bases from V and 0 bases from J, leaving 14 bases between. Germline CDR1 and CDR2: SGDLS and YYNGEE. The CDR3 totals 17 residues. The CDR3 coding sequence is TGTGCCAGCAGCGTAGCTAGGGGTCAGACTAGCACAGATACGCAGTATTTT. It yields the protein CASSVARGQTSTDTQYF. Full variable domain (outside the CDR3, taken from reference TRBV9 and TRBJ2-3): DSGVTQTPKHLITATGQRVTLRCSPRSGDLSVYWYQQSLDQGLQFLIQYYNGEERAKGNILERFSAQQFPDLHSELNLSSLELGDSALYFCASSVARGQTSTDTQYFGPGTRLTVL.

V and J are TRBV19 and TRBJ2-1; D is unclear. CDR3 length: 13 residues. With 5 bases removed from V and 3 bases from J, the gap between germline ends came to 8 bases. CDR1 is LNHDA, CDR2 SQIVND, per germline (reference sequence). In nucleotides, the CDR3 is TGTGCCAGTAGTCCCCCCATCTACAATGAGCAGTTCTTC. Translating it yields CASSPPIYNEQFF.

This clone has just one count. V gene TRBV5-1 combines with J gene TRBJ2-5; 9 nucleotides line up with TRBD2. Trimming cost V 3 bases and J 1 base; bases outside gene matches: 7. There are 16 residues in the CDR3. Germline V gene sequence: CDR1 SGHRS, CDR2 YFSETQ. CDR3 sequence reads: CASSSLGGRVQETQYF. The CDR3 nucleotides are TGCGCCAGCAGCTCCCTCGGCGGGAGGGTCCAAGAGACCCAGTACTTC.

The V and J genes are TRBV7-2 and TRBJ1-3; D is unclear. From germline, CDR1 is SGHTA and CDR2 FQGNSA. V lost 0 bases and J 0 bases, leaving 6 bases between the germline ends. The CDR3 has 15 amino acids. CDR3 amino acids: CASSLAAYSGNTIYF. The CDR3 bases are TGTGCCAGCAGCTTAGCCGCCTACTCTGGAAACACCATATATTTT.

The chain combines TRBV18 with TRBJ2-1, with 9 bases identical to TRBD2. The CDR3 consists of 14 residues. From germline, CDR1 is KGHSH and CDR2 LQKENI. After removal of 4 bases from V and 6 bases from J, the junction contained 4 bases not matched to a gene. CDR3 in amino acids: CASSLSTSGNEQFF. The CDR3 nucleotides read TGTGCCAGCTCACTCTCGACTAGCGGCAATGAGCAGTTCTTC.

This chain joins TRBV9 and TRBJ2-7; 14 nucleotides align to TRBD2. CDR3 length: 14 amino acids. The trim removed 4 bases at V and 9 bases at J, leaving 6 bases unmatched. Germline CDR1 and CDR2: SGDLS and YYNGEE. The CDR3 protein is CASSSGLAGEVQYF. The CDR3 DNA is TGTGCCAGCAGCTCGGGACTAGCGGGAGAGGTGCAGTACTTC.

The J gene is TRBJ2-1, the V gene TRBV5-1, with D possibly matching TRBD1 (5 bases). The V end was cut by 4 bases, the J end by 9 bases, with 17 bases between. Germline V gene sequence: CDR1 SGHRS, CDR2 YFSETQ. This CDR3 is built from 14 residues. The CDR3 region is CASSQGRVDAEQFF. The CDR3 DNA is TGCGCCAGCAGCCAAGGCAGGGTGGACGCTGAGCAGTTCTTC.

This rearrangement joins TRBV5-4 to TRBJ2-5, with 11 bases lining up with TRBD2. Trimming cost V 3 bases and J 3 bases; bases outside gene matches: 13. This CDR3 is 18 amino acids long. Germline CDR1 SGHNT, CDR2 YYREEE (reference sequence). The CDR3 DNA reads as TGTGCCAGCAGCTCTATCCTAGCGGGAGGACCTTTAAAAGAGACCCAGTACTTC. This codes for CASSSILAGGPLKETQYF.

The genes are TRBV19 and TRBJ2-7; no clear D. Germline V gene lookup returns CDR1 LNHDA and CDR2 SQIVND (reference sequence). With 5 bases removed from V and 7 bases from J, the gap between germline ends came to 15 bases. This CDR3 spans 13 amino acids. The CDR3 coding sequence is TGTGCCAGTAGTGTCGGCCCCATTAGGGAGCAGTACTTC. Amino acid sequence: CASSVGPIREQYF. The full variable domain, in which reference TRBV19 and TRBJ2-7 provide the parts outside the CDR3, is DGGITQSPKYLFRKEGQNVTLSCEQNLNHDAMYWYRQDPGQGLRLIYYSQIVNDFQKGDIAEGYSVSREKKESFPLTVTSAQKNPTAFYLCASSVGPIREQYFGPGTRLTVT.

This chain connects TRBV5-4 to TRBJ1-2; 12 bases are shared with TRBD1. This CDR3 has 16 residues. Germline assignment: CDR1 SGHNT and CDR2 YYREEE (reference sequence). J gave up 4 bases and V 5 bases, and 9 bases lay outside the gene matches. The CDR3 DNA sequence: TGTGCCAGCAGTCAACCGGGACAGGGGGCGAGCTATGGCTACACCTTC. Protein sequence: CASSQPGQGASYGYTF.

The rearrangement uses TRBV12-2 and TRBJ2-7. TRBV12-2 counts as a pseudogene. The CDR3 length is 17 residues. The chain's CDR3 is CASRSRDRLFLPYEQYF. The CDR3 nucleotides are TGTGCAAGTCGCTCCCGGGACCGTCTATTCCTCCCCTACGAGCAGTACTTC.

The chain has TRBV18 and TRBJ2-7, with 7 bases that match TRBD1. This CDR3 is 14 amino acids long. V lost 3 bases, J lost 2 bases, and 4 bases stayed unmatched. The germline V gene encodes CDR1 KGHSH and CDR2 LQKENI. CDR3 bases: TGTGCCAGCTCACCCCCACAGGGGCCCTACGAGCAGTACTTC. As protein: CASSPPQGPYEQYF.

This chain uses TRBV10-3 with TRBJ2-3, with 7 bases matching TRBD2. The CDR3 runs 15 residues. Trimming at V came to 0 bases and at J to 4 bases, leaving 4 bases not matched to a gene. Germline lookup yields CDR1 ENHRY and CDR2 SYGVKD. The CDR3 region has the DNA TGTGCCATCAGTGAGTCGAGGACTAGTTCAGATACGCAGTATTTT. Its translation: CAISESRTSSDTQYF.

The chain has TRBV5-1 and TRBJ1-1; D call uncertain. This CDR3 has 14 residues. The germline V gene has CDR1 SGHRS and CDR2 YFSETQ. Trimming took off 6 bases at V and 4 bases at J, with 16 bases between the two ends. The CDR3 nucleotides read TGCGCCAGCACCGGACCGCATGGAGGCACTGAAGCTTTCTTT. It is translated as CASTGPHGGTEAFF.

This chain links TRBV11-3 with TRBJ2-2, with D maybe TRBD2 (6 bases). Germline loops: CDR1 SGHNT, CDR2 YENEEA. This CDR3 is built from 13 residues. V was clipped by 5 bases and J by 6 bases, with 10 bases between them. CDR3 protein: CASSPPGAGELFF. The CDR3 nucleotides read TGTGCCAGCAGCCCCCCGGGGGCCGGGGAGCTGTTTTTT.

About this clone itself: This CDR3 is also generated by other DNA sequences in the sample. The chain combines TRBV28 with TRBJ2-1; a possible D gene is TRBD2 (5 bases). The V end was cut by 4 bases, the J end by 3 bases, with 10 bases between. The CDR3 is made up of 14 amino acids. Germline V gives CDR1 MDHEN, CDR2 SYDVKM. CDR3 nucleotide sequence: TGTGCCAGCAGTTCCCGCCGGGGCTACAATGAGCAGTTCTTC. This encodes CASSSRRGYNEQFF.